These 32 T cell receptor beta chains originate from one sample sequenced in a study of T cell repertoires in cytomegalovirus infection. Using its own MiXCR run on the reads, TCRdb lists one record per CDR3 protein. The sample consists of more than 300,000 distinct CDR3 sequences, roughly 36% of them appearing once. Their cognate antigens are unknown. Sequenced here: cultured PBMCs, sampled from culture after CMV antigen stimulation. These receptors all come from a human donor in good health (CMV status not recorded). Some clones in this sample may be carry-over from other donors' samples.

The CDR3 sequence: CASSLGGEVNTEAFF. In DNA, the CDR3 is TGTGCCAGCAGCTTGGGGGGAGAGGTGAACACTGAAGCTTTCTTT. The V and J genes are TRBV5-4 and TRBJ1-1, with D unclear. The germline gives CDR1 SGHNT, CDR2 YYREEE (reference sequence). V was trimmed by 0 bases and J by 0 bases, leaving 9 bases between them. The CDR3 consists of 15 residues.

This sequence joins TRBV12-3 or TRBV12-4 and TRBJ1-5; D is uncertain. Trimming shortened V by 1 base and J by 4 bases, and 8 bases separated the two germline ends. CDR3 length: 14 residues. CDR3 sequence reads: CASSLEDANQPQHF. CDR3 coding DNA: TGTGCCAGCAGTTTAGAGGACGCAAATCAGCCCCAGCATTTT.

The genes are TRBV28 and TRBJ2-5, with D perhaps TRBD2 (5 bases). Germline CDR1 MDHEN, CDR2 SYDVKM. Trimming cost V 6 bases and J 3 bases, with 11 bases left between them. The CDR3 runs to 13 residues. CDR3 DNA sequence: TGTGCCAGCAGGGGCGGGTGGGAAGAGACCCAGTACTTC. This codes for CASRGGWEETQYF.

This clonotype appeared a few times. CDR3 nucleotide sequence: TGCGCCAGCAGACCACCGCTTCAACTCGACAGGGGGCATCCAGATACGCAGTATTTT. Its translation: CASRPPLQLDRGHPDTQYF. The rearrangement uses TRBV23-1 and TRBJ2-3; TRBD1 agrees at 10 bases. Being an ORF, TRBV23-1 has a function that is uncertain. V gave up 6 bases and J gave up 4 bases; unmatched junction bases: 19. CDR3 size: 19 residues.

This clonotype was picked up a small number of times. The rearrangement links TRBV7-2 to TRBJ2-6; D may match TRBD1 or TRBD2 (5 bases each). The CDR3 sequence is 18 residues long. Germline V gives CDR1 SGHTA, CDR2 FQGNSA. The V end was cut by 2 bases, the J end by 2 bases, with 16 bases between. CDR3 residues: CASSLRGQQGAGANVLTF. CDR3 bases: TGTGCCAGCAGCTTACGAGGGCAACAAGGGGCTGGGGCCAACGTCCTGACTTTC.

This clonotype has a single count. The chain uses TRBV4-1 and TRBJ2-1; 8 nucleotides agree with TRBD2. Germline CDR1 reads MGHRA; CDR2 reads YSYEKL. The V segment lost 2 bases and the J segment 6 bases; nucleotides outside the gene matches: 9. The CDR3 has 16 residues. The DNA of the CDR3 is TGCGCCAGCAGCCAAAGACTAGCGTTGAATCGCAATGAGCAGTTCTTC. Its translation: CASSQRLALNRNEQFF.

The V call is TRBV10-3, the J call TRBJ2-7; TRBD2 might be the D (5 bases). Trimming took off 7 bases at V and 4 bases at J, with 14 bases between the two ends. CDR1 ENHRY and CDR2 SYGVKD come from the germline V gene. The length of the CDR3 is 13 residues. The CDR3 sequence is CAIKEGPNYEQYF. Here the CDR3 DNA reads TGTGCCATCAAAGAGGGCCCGAATTACGAGCAGTACTTC.

The chain carries TRBV12-3 or TRBV12-4 and TRBJ2-4, with D possibly being TRBD1 (6 bases). The CDR3 sequence is 14 residues long. Between the trimmed V and J ends, which lost 7 bases and 6 bases, there was a span of 16 bases. CDR3 residues: CASNDRGQRNIQYF. The CDR3 bases are TGTGCCAGCAACGACAGAGGACAGAGAAACATTCAGTACTTC.

The rearrangement joins TRBV7-4 to TRBJ1-2; D possibly corresponds to TRBD1 (5 bases). Germline CDR1 reads SGHVT; CDR2 reads SQSDAQ. The CDR3 runs to 16 residues. V was clipped by 1 base and J by 2 bases, with 14 bases between them. Here the CDR3 DNA reads TGTGCCAGCAGCTTAGTGTGGAGGGGTCTCAACTATGGCTACACCTTC. Translated, it gives CASSLVWRGLNYGYTF.

The chain is built from TRBV29-1 and TRBJ2-6, with D possibly matching TRBD2 (6 bases). V was trimmed by 7 bases and J by 0 bases, leaving 19 bases between them. The germline V gene has CDR1 SQVTM and CDR2 ANQGSEA. This CDR3 has 17 amino acids. CDR3 nucleotide sequence: TGCAGCGGACTTTCGGTGGCGGGGCACTCTGGGGCCAACGTCCTGACTTTC. The encoded protein is CSGLSVAGHSGANVLTF.

This rearrangement joins TRBV7-2 to TRBJ2-3, with TRBD2 identical over 12 bases. The CDR3 has 17 amino acids. The V gene end was trimmed by 2 bases and the J gene end by 1 base; junction bases not matched to a gene: 4. In germline, CDR1 is SGHTA, CDR2 FQGNSA. CDR3 DNA sequence: TGTGCCAGCAGCTTAACTAGACTAGCGGGAGGCACAGATACGCAGTATTTT. This codes for CASSLTRLAGGTDTQYF.

This clonotype was detected ten times or more. The chain combines TRBV19 with TRBJ2-1; TRBD2 matches at 12 bases. The germline V gene encodes CDR1 LNHDA and CDR2 SQIVND (reference sequence). V lost 7 bases and J lost 1; bases outside the gene matches: 5. CDR3 length: 16 residues. CDR3 protein: CASTGGTSGSYNEQFF. The CDR3 DNA reads as TGTGCCAGTACCGGGGGGACTAGCGGGTCCTACAATGAGCAGTTCTTC.

The chain is built from TRBV7-9 and TRBJ1-1; D gene uncertain. The CDR3 consists of 15 residues. Deletions cut 5 bases from V and 0 bases from J, with 13 bases between. Germline V gene data show CDR1 as SEHNR and CDR2 as FQNEAQ (reference sequence). The CDR3 region has the DNA TGTGCCAGCAGCACCACGGGAGGCATGAACACTGAAGCTTTCTTT. The encoded protein is CASSTTGGMNTEAFF.

This clonotype was observed a handful of times. The chain is built from TRBV6-2 or TRBV6-3 and TRBJ2-1; D may correspond to TRBD1 or TRBD2 (6 bases each). Trimming shortened V by 6 bases and J by 5 bases, and 11 bases separated the two germline ends. The CDR3 is 13 residues long. The germline gives CDR1 MNHEY, CDR2 SVGEGT. This CDR3 reads CASRRGEDNEQFF. In DNA form, the CDR3 reads TGTGCCAGCAGAAGGGGGGAGGACAATGAGCAGTTCTTC.

This clonotype was counted at least ten times. V gene TRBV7-2 combines with J gene TRBJ1-4, with D perhaps TRBD1 (6 bases). Germline CDR1 and CDR2: SGHTA and FQGNSA. Trimming took 4 bases from V and 8 from J, leaving 17 bases between them. The CDR3 is 15 residues long. The CDR3 sequence is CASSSGGQLGEKLFF. The CDR3 coding sequence is TGTGCCAGCAGCTCGGGGGGGCAGTTAGGAGAAAAACTGTTTTTT.

The rearrangement joins TRBV2 to TRBJ2-6; D unresolved. V lost 2 bases, J lost 1 base, and 3 bases lay in between. The CDR3 has 14 amino acids. Germline V gives CDR1 SNHLY, CDR2 FYNNEI. The CDR3 sequence: CASSELSGANVLTF. For the CDR3, the DNA is TGTGCCAGCAGTGAATTGTCTGGGGCCAACGTCCTGACTTTC.

This clonotype was seen more than once but under ten times. V and J are TRBV6-1 and TRBJ2-2; D is ambiguous. Trimming took 8 bases from V and 3 from J, leaving 10 bases between them. There are 13 residues in the CDR3. Germline CDR1 MNHNS, CDR2 SASEGT. CDR3: CASPSTDTGELFF. CDR3 coding DNA: TGTGCCAGCCCCTCGACGGACACCGGGGAGCTGTTTTTT.

The gene calls are TRBV19 and TRBJ2-7; tentatively, D is TRBD2 (6 bases). V shed 3 bases and J shed 3 bases, with 12 bases lying between them. The germline gives CDR1 LNHDA, CDR2 SQIVND (reference sequence). This CDR3 region has 14 residues. The CDR3 DNA sequence: TGTGCCAGTAGTATTGTGTACGGGAGCTACGAGCAGTACGTC. This codes for CASSIVYGSYEQYV.

In this sample, this clonotype turned up a few times. This chain links TRBV7-9 with TRBJ2-7; 7 nucleotides match TRBD1. This CDR3 comprises 15 residues. In germline, CDR1 is SEHNR, CDR2 FQNEAQ (reference sequence). The V and J ends lost 5 bases and 2 bases, in that order; junction bases with no gene match: 9. CDR3 DNA: TGTGCCAGCAGCACCCCCGACAGGGACCCCTACGAGCAGTACTTC. It translates to CASSTPDRDPYEQYF. Combining the CDR3 with reference TRBV7-9 and TRBJ2-7 gives the whole variable domain DTGVSQNPRHKITKRGQNVTFRCDPISEHNRLYWYRQTLGQGPEFLTYFQNEAQLEKSRLLSDRFSAERPKGSFSTLEIQRTEQGDSAMYLCASSTPDRDPYEQYFGPGTRLTVT.

This clonotype has a handful of counts. The CDR3 spells CASSIRGDRGLGEQFF. CDR3 nucleotides: TGTGCCAGCAGCATCAGGGGGGACAGGGGGCTTGGTGAGCAGTTCTTC. V gene TRBV7-8 combines with J gene TRBJ2-1, with TRBD1 matching over 12 bases. The junction had 11 bases not matched to a gene; V was cut back by 5 bases and J by 9 bases. The CDR3 spans 16 residues. Germline assignment: CDR1 SGHVS and CDR2 FQNEAQ.

This chain links TRBV7-6 with TRBJ1-2, with no clear D. With 1 base removed from V and 2 bases from J, the gap between germline ends came to 17 bases. The germline V gene has CDR1 SGHVS and CDR2 FNYEAQ. The CDR3 consists of 17 residues. The CDR3: CASSLVTGTGLNYGYTF. CDR3 coding DNA: TGTGCCAGCAGCTTAGTGACCGGAACCGGTCTAAACTATGGCTACACCTTC.

This rearrangement joins TRBV7-2 to TRBJ1-2, with D perhaps matching TRBD1 (5 bases). CDR1 SGHTA and CDR2 FQGNSA come from the germline V gene. Between the trimmed V and J ends, which lost 2 bases and 4 bases, there was a span of 11 bases. The CDR3 sequence is 14 residues long. The CDR3 reads CASSLKMGGYGYTF. CDR3 nucleotides: TGTGCCAGCAGCTTAAAAATGGGGGGCTATGGCTACACCTTC.

This rearrangement joins TRBV28 to TRBJ1-2; D is undetermined. CDR1 and CDR2 (germline): MDHEN, SYDVKM. V dropped 8 bases and J dropped 0 bases, with 7 bases sitting between them. The CDR3 is 12 amino acids. Written as DNA, the CDR3 is TGTGCCAGCGAAAGTACTAACTATGGCTACACCTTC. Translation gives CASESTNYGYTF.

The CDR3 coding sequence is TGCGCCAGCAGCCAAGCGGCGGGACAGGGGGCCAATGAGCAGTTCTTC. It encodes CASSQAAGQGANEQFF. The chain recombines TRBV4-3 with TRBJ2-1, with 12 bases matching TRBD1. J gave up 6 bases and V 1 base, and 4 bases lay outside the gene matches. Germline V lookup: CDR1 LGHNA, CDR2 YSLEER. The CDR3 covers 16 residues.

This chain links TRBV24-1 with TRBJ2-3; 7 bases are a match to TRBD2. Per germline, CDR1 KGHDR and CDR2 SFDVKD. The CDR3 is 13 amino acids. CDR3 sequence (DNA): TGTGCATCTCAAGGGGACTACACAGATACGCAGTATTTT. Amino acids: CASQGDYTDTQYF.

This clonotype was counted only a few times. This rearrangement joins TRBV19 to TRBJ2-3; 11 nucleotides match TRBD2. V gave up 3 bases and J gave up 11 bases; unmatched junction bases: 7. Germline V gives CDR1 LNHDA, CDR2 SQIVND (reference sequence). The CDR3 is 14 residues long. The CDR3: CASSMLAGGMGQYF. CDR3 nucleotide sequence: TGTGCCAGTAGTATGCTAGCGGGAGGAATGGGGCAGTATTTT. Combining the CDR3 with reference TRBV19 and TRBJ2-3 gives the whole variable domain DGGITQSPKYLFRKEGQNVTLSCEQNLNHDAMYWYRQDPGQGLRLIYYSQIVNDFQKGDIAEGYSVSREKKESFPLTVTSAQKNPTAFYLCASSMLAGGMGQYFGPGTRLTVL.

This chain connects TRBV19 to TRBJ2-1; 8 bases line up with TRBD2. The CDR3 totals 12 residues. Germline V gene lookup returns CDR1 LNHDA and CDR2 SQIVND (reference sequence). The V gene end was trimmed by 8 bases and the J gene end by 9 bases; junction bases not matched to a gene: 6. The CDR3 nucleotides are TGTGCCAGTTCAGCGGGAGTCAGTGAGCAGTTCTTC. It specifies CASSAGVSEQFF.

The chain carries TRBV6-6 and TRBJ1-2; D remains unclear. The V end was cut by 2 bases, the J end by 0 bases, with 7 bases between. This CDR3 has 14 residues. The germline V gene encodes CDR1 MNHNY and CDR2 SVGAGI (reference sequence). The CDR3 nucleotides are TGTGCCAGCAGTTACAGAGCTACTAACTATGGCTACACCTTC. Its protein product is CASSYRATNYGYTF.

The chain combines TRBV28 with TRBJ2-6; 12 positions match TRBD1. The CDR3 is 20 amino acids. V lost 1 base to trimming and J lost 1 base; unmatched junction nucleotides: 8. The germline V gene has CDR1 MDHEN and CDR2 SYDVKM. CDR3: CASSLYGRDRGLSGANVLTF. The CDR3 DNA sequence: TGTGCCAGCAGTTTATACGGCCGGGACAGGGGGCTATCTGGGGCCAACGTCCTGACTTTC.

This clonotype came up a few times. The chain couples TRBV11-2 to TRBJ1-6, with D possibly TRBD1 on 5 matching bases. Germline loops: CDR1 SGHAT, CDR2 FQNNGV. V was shortened by 6 bases and J by 10 bases, with 22 bases between the two germline ends. This CDR3 spans 16 amino acids. The CDR3 sequence: CASSRPREGRRSPLHF. The CDR3 coding sequence is TGTGCCAGCAGTCGTCCCAGGGAGGGGAGGAGGTCACCCCTCCACTTT.

At least ten counts were recorded for this clonotype. The chain couples TRBV11-2 to TRBJ2-1; D is possibly TRBD1 (5 bases). This CDR3 has 13 residues. The ends were cut back, 7 bases at V and 7 bases at J, with 14 bases in the middle. The germline CDR1 and CDR2 sequences are SGHAT and FQNNGV. The CDR3 nucleotides are TGTGCCAGCACCTTGGGGCAGTATAATGAGCAGTTCTTC. It codes for CASTLGQYNEQFF. Together with reference TRBV11-2 and TRBJ2-1, the CDR3 gives the full variable domain: EAGVAQSPRYKIIEKRQSVAFWCNPISGHATLYWYQQILGQGPKLLIQFQNNGVVDDSQLPKDRFSAERLKGVDSTLKIQPAKLEDSAVYLCASTLGQYNEQFFGPGTRLTVL.

This chain connects TRBV12-3 or TRBV12-4 to TRBJ1-2; D not resolved. The CDR3 has 13 residues. Trimming removed 1 base at V and 8 bases at J, with 11 bases between. The chain's CDR3 is CASSLVMALGYTF. CDR3 bases: TGTGCCAGCAGTTTAGTGATGGCCCTCGGCTACACCTTC.